The 15 T cell receptor beta chains reported below all come from one sample, sequenced in a study of blood T cells in healthy people across ages. A second 7 to 11 cycle PCR used barcoded and J-beta primers. Each CDR3 protein is one row after TCRdb ran MiXCR on the 5' RACE reads. The data show 1.5 million to 2 million distinct CDR3 sequences, with 30% to 35% seen just once and roughly 12% held by the top ten. The sample consisted of blood. The origin of the receptors is a young woman in good health.

This clonotype was counted ten times or more. The chain couples TRBV29-1 to TRBJ2-3, with unresolved D. Germline V gene data show CDR1 as SQVTM and CDR2 as ANQGSEA. V lost 1 base to trimming and J lost 1 base, with 3 bases between them. The CDR3 extends over 12 amino acids. The CDR3 protein is CSVEAGTDTQYF. Here the CDR3 DNA reads TGCAGCGTTGAAGCGGGCACAGATACGCAGTATTTT.

Notes on this clonotype: At one end the junction does not follow the germline gene, possibly because of a read error. The V gene is TRBV20-1, the J gene TRBJ2-4; D may correspond to TRBD1 or TRBD2 (5 bases each). In germline, CDR1 is DFQATT, CDR2 SNEGSKA (reference sequence). The CDR3 runs 12 residues. The CDR3 bases are TGCAGGGCTAAGGGACCAAAAAACATTCAGTACTTC. Encoded protein: CRAKGPKNIQYF.

This clonotype was detected only a few times. This sequence joins TRBV7-7 and TRBJ2-1; TRBD1 might be the D (6 bases). The ends were cut back, 1 base at V and 9 bases at J, with 10 bases in the middle. Germline loops: CDR1 SSHAT, CDR2 FNYEAQ (reference sequence). The CDR3 runs to 13 residues. In DNA form, the CDR3 reads TGTGCCAGCAGCTTAGACAGGGCAAGTGAGCAGTTCTTC. Translated, it gives CASSLDRASEQFF. The full variable domain, completed using reference TRBV7-7 and TRBJ2-1, is GAGVSQSPRYKVTKRGQDVTLRCDPISSHATLYWYQQALGQGPEFLTYFNYEAQPDKSGLPSDRFSAERPEGSISTLTIQRTEQRDSAMYRCASSLDRASEQFFGPGTRLTVL.

This clonotype was detected only a few times. The gene calls are TRBV11-2 and TRBJ2-1; D is uncertain. CDR1 and CDR2 from the germline V gene are SGHAT and FQNNGV. V was trimmed by 5 bases and J by 7 bases, leaving 9 bases between them. The CDR3 loop spans 12 amino acids. The CDR3 here is CASSPTENEQFF. CDR3 nucleotide sequence: TGTGCCAGCAGCCCAACGGAGAATGAGCAGTTCTTC.

The chain carries TRBV4-1 and TRBJ1-1; 7 positions match TRBD1. Germline CDR1 and CDR2: MGHRA and YSYEKL. With 0 bases clipped from V and 5 bases from J, the junction kept 3 bases outside the gene matches. The CDR3 length is 14 residues. The CDR3 nucleotides read TGCGCCAGCAGCCAAGAAGTCAGGGGGACTGAAGCTTTCTTT. It encodes CASSQEVRGTEAFF.

The V gene is TRBV18, the J gene TRBJ2-1, with TRBD1 matching 9 bases. V trimming: 4 bases; J trimming: 6 bases; junction bases outside the gene matches: 13. Germline V gene sequence: CDR1 KGHSH, CDR2 LQKENI. The CDR3 has 17 residues. CDR3 nucleotide sequence: TGTGCCAGCTCACTCCCTCCACCCGGGACAGGGCTCAATGAGCAGTTCTTC. This encodes CASSLPPPGTGLNEQFF.

The V gene is TRBV5-1, the J gene TRBJ2-5; D is possibly TRBD1 (6 bases). V was cut by 1 base and J by 1 base, with 11 bases left in between. Germline lookup yields CDR1 SGHRS and CDR2 YFSETQ. The CDR3 has 15 amino acids. The CDR3 DNA is TGCGCCAGCAGCTTGATTGGACAGTCCCAAGAGACCCAGTACTTC. It encodes CASSLIGQSQETQYF.

V gene TRBV2 combines with J gene TRBJ2-4; D might be TRBD2 (5 bases). Trimming took off 2 bases at V and 5 bases at J, with 13 bases between the two ends. The CDR3 has 15 amino acids. Germline assignment: CDR1 SNHLY and CDR2 FYNNEI. The CDR3 here is CASSELERGQNIQYF. The CDR3 DNA follows: TGTGCCAGCAGTGAACTGGAAAGAGGGCAAAACATTCAGTACTTC.

The J gene is TRBJ2-7, the V gene TRBV4-1, with 12 bases fitting TRBD2. This CDR3 is 15 amino acids long. Trimming at V came to 1 base and at J to 9 bases, leaving 7 bases not matched to a gene. Per germline, CDR1 MGHRA and CDR2 YSYEKL. This CDR3 reads CASSQGTSGNDGQYF. The CDR3, as DNA: TGCGCCAGCAGCCAAGGGACTAGCGGGAATGACGGGCAGTACTTC.

Only one count was recorded for this clonotype. One end of the junction fails to match germline, which may point to a read error. The chain has TRBV7-3 and TRBJ1-2, with TRBD1 matching 7 bases. This CDR3 has 13 amino acids. The germline V gene has CDR1 SGHTA and CDR2 FQGTGA. DNA for the CDR3: TGTGCCAACAGCTCCCGGCAGGGGGATGGCTACACCTTC. Protein sequence: CANSSRQGDGYTF. Combining the CDR3 with reference TRBV7-3 and TRBJ1-2 gives the whole variable domain GAGVSQTPSNKVTEKGKYVELRCDPISGHTALYWYRQSLGQGPEFLIYFQGTGAADDSGLPNDRFFAVRPEGSVSTLKIQRTERGDSAVYLCANSSRQGDGYTFGSGTRLTVV.

This clonotype was recorded many times. The chain uses TRBV27 and TRBJ2-1; no clear D gene. Germline values: CDR1 MNHEY, CDR2 SMNVEV (reference sequence). V gave up 6 bases and J gave up 5 bases, with 8 bases separating them. This CDR3 has 12 amino acids. The CDR3 protein is CASSSANNEQFF. For the CDR3, the DNA is TGTGCCAGCAGCTCCGCTAACAATGAGCAGTTCTTC.

This clonotype was picked up a small number of times. The chain has TRBV27 and TRBJ1-2; D remains ambiguous. The CDR3 is made up of 16 amino acids. Trimming took off 0 bases at V and 2 bases at J, with 13 bases between the two ends. The germline gives CDR1 MNHEY, CDR2 SMNVEV (reference sequence). CDR3 residues: CASSLSGGAANYGYTF. In DNA, the CDR3 is TGTGCCAGCAGTTTATCAGGAGGCGCGGCGAACTATGGCTACACCTTC.

This clonotype was counted a few times. The J gene is TRBJ2-7, the V gene TRBV28, with D tentatively TRBD1 (6 bases). This CDR3 spans 15 amino acids. Germline V lookup: CDR1 MDHEN, CDR2 SYDVKM. V dropped 3 bases and J dropped 2 bases, with 14 bases sitting between them. CDR3 residues: CASSFRTGPPYEQYF. Written as DNA, the CDR3 is TGTGCCAGCAGTTTTCGAACAGGGCCCCCCTACGAGCAGTACTTC.

This clonotype was counted between two and nine times. The chain carries TRBV30 and TRBJ2-1; weak D call: TRBD1 (6 bases). Trimming shortened V by 5 bases and J by 4 bases, and 12 bases separated the two germline ends. Germline CDR1 and CDR2: GTSNPN and SVGIG (reference sequence). The CDR3 has 13 residues. CDR3: CAWVQGSYNEQFF. The DNA for the CDR3 is TGTGCCTGGGTCCAGGGGTCTTACAATGAGCAGTTCTTC.

A few counts support this clonotype. The chain links TRBV21-1 to TRBJ2-7; the listed D gene, TRBD1, was not tested against the DNA. TRBV21-1 is reported as a pseudogene. This CDR3 contains 14 residues. CDR3: CASSTHDRVGEQYF. The DNA for the CDR3 is TGTGCCAGCAGCACCCATGACCGGGTAGGCGAGCAGTACTTC.